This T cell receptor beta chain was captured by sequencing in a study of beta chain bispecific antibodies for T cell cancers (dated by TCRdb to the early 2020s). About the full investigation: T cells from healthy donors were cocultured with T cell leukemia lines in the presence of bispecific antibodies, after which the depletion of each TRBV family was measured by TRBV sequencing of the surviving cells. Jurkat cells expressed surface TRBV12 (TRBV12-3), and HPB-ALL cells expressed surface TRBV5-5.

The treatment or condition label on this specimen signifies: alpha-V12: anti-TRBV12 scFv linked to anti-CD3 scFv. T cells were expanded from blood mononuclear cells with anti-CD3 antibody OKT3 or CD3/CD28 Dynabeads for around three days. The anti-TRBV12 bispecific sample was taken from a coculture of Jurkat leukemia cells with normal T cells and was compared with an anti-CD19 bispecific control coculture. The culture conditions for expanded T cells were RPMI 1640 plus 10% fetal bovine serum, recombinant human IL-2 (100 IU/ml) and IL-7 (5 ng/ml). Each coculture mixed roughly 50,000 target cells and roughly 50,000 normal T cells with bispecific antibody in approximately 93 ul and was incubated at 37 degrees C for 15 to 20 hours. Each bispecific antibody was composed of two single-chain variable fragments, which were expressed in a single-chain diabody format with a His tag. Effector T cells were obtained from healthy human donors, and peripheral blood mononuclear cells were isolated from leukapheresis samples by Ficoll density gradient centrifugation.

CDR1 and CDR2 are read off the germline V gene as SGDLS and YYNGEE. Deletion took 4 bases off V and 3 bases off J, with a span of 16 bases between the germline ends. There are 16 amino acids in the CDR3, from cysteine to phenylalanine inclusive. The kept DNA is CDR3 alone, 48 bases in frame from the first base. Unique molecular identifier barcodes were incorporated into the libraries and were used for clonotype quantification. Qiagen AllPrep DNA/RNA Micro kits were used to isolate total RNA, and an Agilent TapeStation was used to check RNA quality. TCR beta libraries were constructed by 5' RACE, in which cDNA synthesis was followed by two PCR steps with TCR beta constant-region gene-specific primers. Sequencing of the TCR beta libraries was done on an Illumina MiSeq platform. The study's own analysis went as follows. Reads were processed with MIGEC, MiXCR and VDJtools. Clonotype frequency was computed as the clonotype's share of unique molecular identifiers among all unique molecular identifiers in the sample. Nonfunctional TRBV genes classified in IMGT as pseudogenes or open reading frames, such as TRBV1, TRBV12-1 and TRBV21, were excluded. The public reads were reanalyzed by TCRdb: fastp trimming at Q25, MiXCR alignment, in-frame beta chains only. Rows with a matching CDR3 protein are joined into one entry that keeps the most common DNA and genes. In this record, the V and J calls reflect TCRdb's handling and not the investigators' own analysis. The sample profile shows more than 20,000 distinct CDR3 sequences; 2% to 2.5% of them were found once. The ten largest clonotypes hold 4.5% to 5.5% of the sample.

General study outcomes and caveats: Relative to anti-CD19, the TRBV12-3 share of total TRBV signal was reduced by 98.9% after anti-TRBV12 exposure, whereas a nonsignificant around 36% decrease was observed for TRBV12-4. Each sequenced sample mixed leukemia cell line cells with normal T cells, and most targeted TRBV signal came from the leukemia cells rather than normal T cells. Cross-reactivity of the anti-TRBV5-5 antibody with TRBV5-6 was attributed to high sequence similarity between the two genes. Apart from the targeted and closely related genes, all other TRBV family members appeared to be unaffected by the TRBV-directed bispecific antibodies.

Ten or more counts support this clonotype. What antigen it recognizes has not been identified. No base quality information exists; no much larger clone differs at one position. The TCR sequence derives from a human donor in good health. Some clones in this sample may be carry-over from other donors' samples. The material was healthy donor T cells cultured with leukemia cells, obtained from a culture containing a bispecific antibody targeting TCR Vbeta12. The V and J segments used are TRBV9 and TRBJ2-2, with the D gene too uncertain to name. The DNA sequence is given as TGTGCCAGCAGCCGCCATATACCCACCCACACCGGGGAGCTGTTTTTT. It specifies CASSRHIPTHTGELFF.